This TCR beta chain was captured in a study of T-cell reconstitution after alpha-beta-depleted transplantation in children. Overall study results and limits: At around two months after transplant, the alpha-beta T cells were reportedly derived from several hundred expanded clones that came from non-depleted graft cells. At one year after transplant, newly produced T cells mostly accounted for T-cell counts and diversity.

Unique molecular identifiers were incorporated during preparation of the TCRbeta library. MiXCR, run by TCRdb on the PCR reads, gives a single entry per CDR3 protein. The table lists more than 100,000 distinct CDR3 sequences, under 25% of them singletons, with 8% to 11% in the top ten. This clonotype was observed a handful of times. Its target is unknown. Per the germline V gene, CDR1 is MNHNS and CDR2 is SASEGT. V was cut by 2 bases and J by 2 bases, with 1 base left in between. The CDR3 is 13 amino acids. This TCR came from a male patient under 10 years old who had a stem cell transplant for chronic granulomatous disease, so the T cells may come from the graft donor. This material consisted of PBMCs, mostly from graft donor cells, taken 180 days after TCRalphabeta/CD19-depleted stem cell transplant. The V call is TRBV6-1, the J call TRBJ2-6, with D uncertain. The CDR3 sequence: CASSEPGANVLTF. The CDR3 DNA reads TGTGCCAGCAGTGAACCTGGGGCCAACGTCCTGACTTTC.